This T cell receptor beta chain was identified during a study of T-cell memory formation after mild COVID-19. The overall study: TCR clusters were mostly confined to one donor each.

TCRdb re-called the 5' RACE reads with MiXCR, one entry per CDR3 protein. The sample yields roughly 600,000 distinct CDR3 sequences, about 20% seen once. The sample holds a few counts of this clonotype. The CDR3 spans 15 residues. Per the germline V gene, CDR1 is SGDLS and CDR2 is YYNGEE. V shed 3 bases, J shed 4 bases, and the junction held 8 bases outside the gene matches. Sequenced material: PBMCs or a T cell subset sorted from them (not recorded which). The rearrangement uses TRBV9 and TRBJ2-3, with TRBD2 identical over 7 bases. The receptor's source is an adult woman who had mild COVID-19 (a few samples of this study predate the infection). Cell type and time point are not known. CDR3 DNA: TGTGCCAGCAGCGCACTAGCGTTAGGCTCAGATACGCAGTATTTT. Its protein is CASSALALGSDTQYF.